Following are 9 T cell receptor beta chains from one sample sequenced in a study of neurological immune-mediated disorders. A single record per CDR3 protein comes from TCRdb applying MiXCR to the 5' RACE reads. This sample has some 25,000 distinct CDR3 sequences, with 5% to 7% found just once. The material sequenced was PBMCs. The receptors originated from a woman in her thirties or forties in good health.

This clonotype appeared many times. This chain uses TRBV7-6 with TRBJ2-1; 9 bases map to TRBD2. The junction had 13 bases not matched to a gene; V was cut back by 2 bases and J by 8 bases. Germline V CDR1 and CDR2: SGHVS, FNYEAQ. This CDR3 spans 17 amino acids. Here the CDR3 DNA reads TGTGCCAGCAGCTTAAAGGTAGCGGGAGCAAATTGGTATGAGCAGTTCTTC. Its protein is CASSLKVAGANWYEQFF.

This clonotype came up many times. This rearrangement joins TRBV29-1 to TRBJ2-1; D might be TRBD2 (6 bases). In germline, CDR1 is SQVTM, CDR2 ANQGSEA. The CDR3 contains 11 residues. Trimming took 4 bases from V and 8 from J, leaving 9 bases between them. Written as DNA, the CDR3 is TGCAGCGTTGGTCGGGAGTATGAGCAGTTCTTC. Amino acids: CSVGREYEQFF.

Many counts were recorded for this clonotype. CDR3 amino acids: CASSSSGTSGSYEQYF. As DNA, the CDR3 is TGTGCCAGCAGTTCCTCCGGGACTAGCGGATCCTACGAGCAGTACTTC. V gene TRBV6-6 combines with J gene TRBJ2-7, with TRBD2 identical over 11 bases. After removal of 4 bases from V and 1 base from J, the junction contained 6 bases not matched to a gene. CDR1 MNHNY and CDR2 SVGAGI come from the germline V gene (reference sequence). This CDR3 has 16 residues.

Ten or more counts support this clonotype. Here the CDR3 DNA reads TGTGCCAGCAGTTACCTGGGCCGCCCCCAGCATTTT. This encodes CASSYLGRPQHF. V usage is TRBV6-2 or TRBV6-3 and J usage is TRBJ1-5; no definite D call. Between the trimmed V and J ends, which lost 2 bases and 10 bases, there was a span of 9 bases. The CDR3 has 12 residues. The germline V gene encodes CDR1 MNHEY and CDR2 SVGEGT.

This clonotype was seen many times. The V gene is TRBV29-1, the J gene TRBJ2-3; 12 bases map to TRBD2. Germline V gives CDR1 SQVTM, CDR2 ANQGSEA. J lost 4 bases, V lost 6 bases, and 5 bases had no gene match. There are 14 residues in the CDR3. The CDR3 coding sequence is TGCAGCGTCCCGACTAGCGGGAGTGCAGATACGCAGTATTTT. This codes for CSVPTSGSADTQYF.

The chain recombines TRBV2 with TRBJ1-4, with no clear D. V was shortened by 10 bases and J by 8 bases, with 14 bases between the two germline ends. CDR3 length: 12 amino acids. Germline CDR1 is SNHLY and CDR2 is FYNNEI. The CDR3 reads CATGSIREKLFF. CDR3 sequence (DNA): TGTGCCACTGGCTCTATCCGGGAAAAACTGTTTTTT. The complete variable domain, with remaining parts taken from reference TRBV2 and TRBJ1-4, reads EPEVTQTPSHQVTQMGQEVILRCVPISNHLYFYWYRQILGQKVEFLVSFYNNEISEKSEIFDDQFSVERPDGSNFTLKIRSTKLEDSAMYFCATGSIREKLFFGSGTQLSVL.

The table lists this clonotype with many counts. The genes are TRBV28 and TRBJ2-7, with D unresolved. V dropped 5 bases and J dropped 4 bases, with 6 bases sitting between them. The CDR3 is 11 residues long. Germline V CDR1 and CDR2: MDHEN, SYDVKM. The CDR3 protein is CASSLLYEQYF. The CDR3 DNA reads TGTGCCAGCAGTCTCCTTTACGAGCAGTACTTC.

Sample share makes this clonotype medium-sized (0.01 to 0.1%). The CDR3 coding sequence is TGCGCCAGCAGCTCCAAGCCGGTTGGGGCCAACGTCCTGACTTTC. Encoded protein: CASSSKPVGANVLTF. The chain combines TRBV5-1 with TRBJ2-6; D call uncertain. CDR1 is SGHRS, CDR2 YFSETQ, per germline. There are 15 residues in the CDR3. V was cut by 3 bases and J by 3 bases, with 10 bases left in between. Complete variable domain (other parts from reference TRBV5-1 and TRBJ2-6): KAGVTQTPRYLIKTRGQQVTLSCSPISGHRSVSWYQQTPGQGLQFLFEYFSETQRNKGNFPGRFSGRQFSNSRSEMNVSTLELGDSALYLCASSSKPVGANVLTFGAGSRLTVL.

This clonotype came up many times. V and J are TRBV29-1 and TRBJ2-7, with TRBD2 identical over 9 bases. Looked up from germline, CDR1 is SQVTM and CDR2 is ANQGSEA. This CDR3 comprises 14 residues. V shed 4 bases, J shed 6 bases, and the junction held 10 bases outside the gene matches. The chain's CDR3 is CSVASSGRLGEQYF. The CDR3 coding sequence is TGCAGCGTTGCTAGCAGCGGGAGGTTGGGCGAGCAGTACTTC.